The 23 T cell receptor beta chains reported below all come from one sample, sequenced in a study of cytomegalovirus exposure and HLA in healthy donors. PCR employed 60 Vbeta and 13 Jbeta primers. The data were produced by immunoSEQ multiplex PCR, yet TCRdb's version contains in-frame clones alone and is incomplete. The profile shows about 160,000 clones, roughly 79% of them singletons. The sequenced sample consisted of PBMCs. These receptors were obtained from a man between 35 and 55 years old in good health and CMV-seronegative.

To note about this clone: This specimen includes other DNA sequences encoding the same CDR3. The rearrangement joins TRBV6-5 to TRBJ1-1; perhaps TRBD1 as D (5 bases). CDR3 length: 13 amino acids. Trimming left V 2 bases short and J 4 bases short, with 8 bases between. Germline V gene sequence: CDR1 MNHEY, CDR2 SVGAGI. The CDR3 DNA follows: TGTGCCAGCAGTTACGGGGGGGGCACTGAAGCTTTCTTT. This codes for CASSYGGGTEAFF.

This clone was recorded only once. The chain joins TRBV14 to TRBJ2-5; TRBD1 agrees at 11 bases. The CDR3 is made up of 14 amino acids. V lost 9 bases and J lost 4; bases outside the gene matches: 7. Germline loops: CDR1 SGHDN, CDR2 FVKESK. CDR3 sequence reads: CASSLGQGVETQYF. The DNA of the CDR3 is TGTGCCAGTTCTTTGGGACAGGGGGTAGAGACCCAGTACTTC.

The rearrangement joins TRBV5-4 to TRBJ2-1; 8 nucleotides align to TRBD2. CDR3 size: 17 residues. The germline V gene encodes CDR1 SGHNT and CDR2 YYREEE (reference sequence). The J segment lost 3 bases and the V segment lost 3 bases, leaving 11 bases of the junction unmatched. For the CDR3, the DNA is TGTGCCAGCAGCTCGCCTACTAGCGGCATTAACTACAATGAGCAGTTCTTC. Translation gives CASSSPTSGINYNEQFF. The full variable domain, completed using reference TRBV5-4 and TRBJ2-1, is ETGVTQSPTHLIKTRGQQVTLRCSSQSGHNTVSWYQQALGQGPQFIFQYYREEENGRGNFPPRFSGLQFPNYSSELNVNALELDDSALYLCASSSPTSGINYNEQFFGPGTRLTVL.

This clone was observed a handful of times. The chain carries TRBV5-1 and TRBJ2-5, with D tentatively TRBD2 (5 bases). The germline V and J ends were trimmed by 2 bases and 9 bases, with 17 bases remaining between them. In germline, CDR1 is SGHRS, CDR2 YFSETQ. The CDR3 runs 14 residues. The CDR3 region has the DNA TGCGCCAGCAGCTTTACAGTGGGTAGAGGGTCCCAGTACTTC. Protein sequence: CASSFTVGRGSQYF.

This clone was counted once. This chain connects TRBV7-9 to TRBJ1-1; no clear D gene. Germline loops: CDR1 SEHNR, CDR2 FQNEAQ (reference sequence). The CDR3 runs to 13 residues. Trimming took off 2 bases at V and 6 bases at J, with 10 bases between the two ends. The CDR3 sequence: CASSLPGEPEAFF. The CDR3 coding sequence is TGTGCCAGCAGCTTACCCGGGGAACCTGAAGCTTTCTTT. Combining the CDR3 with reference TRBV7-9 and TRBJ1-1 gives the whole variable domain DTGVSQNPRHKITKRGQNVTFRCDPISEHNRLYWYRQTLGQGPEFLTYFQNEAQLEKSRLLSDRFSAERPKGSFSTLEIQRTEQGDSAMYLCASSLPGEPEAFFGQGTRLTVV.

The chain couples TRBV5-1 to TRBJ2-7, with TRBD1 matching 11 bases. This CDR3 region has 17 residues. Germline values: CDR1 SGHRS, CDR2 YFSETQ. V shed 4 bases, J shed 6 bases, and the junction held 15 bases outside the gene matches. CDR3 DNA: TGCGCCAGCAGCCACGGATCCGGGACAGGGGGAGAAGGCGAGCAGTACTTC. It specifies CASSHGSGTGGEGEQYF.

This chain joins TRBV7-7 and TRBJ2-5, with D possibly TRBD2 on 6 matching bases. The CDR3 is 16 amino acids. Trimming shortened V by 0 bases and J by 4 bases, and 15 bases separated the two germline ends. CDR1 and CDR2 from the germline V gene are SSHAT and FNYEAQ (reference sequence). The CDR3 loop is CASSLASPGGSETQYF. CDR3 DNA sequence: TGTGCCAGCAGCTTAGCCTCACCCGGGGGATCAGAGACCCAGTACTTC.

The V and J genes are TRBV5-4 and TRBJ1-1; 7 bases are a match to TRBD1. Per the germline V gene, CDR1 is SGHNT and CDR2 is YYREEE (reference sequence). CDR3 length: 13 amino acids. V shed 4 bases and J 5 bases; nucleotides not matched to a gene: 5. CDR3 protein: CASSLTGFTEAFF. CDR3 in DNA: TGTGCCAGCAGCCTGACAGGGTTTACTGAAGCTTTCTTT.

This clone is a singleton in its sample. This chain connects TRBV4-1 to TRBJ2-1, with 9 bases identical to TRBD2. Trimming took 0 bases from V and 10 from J; bases not matched to a gene: 4. Germline-derived CDR1 and CDR2 are MGHRA and YSYEKL. This CDR3 contains 14 residues. The CDR3 is CASSQERAGGEQFF. The CDR3, as DNA: TGCGCCAGCAGCCAAGAAAGGGCGGGGGGGGAGCAGTTCTTC.

For the CDR3, the DNA is TGTGCCAGTAGTATCAGGGCCCGTTTTGAAAAACTGTTTTTT. As protein: CASSIRARFEKLFF. This rearrangement joins TRBV19 to TRBJ1-4, with a tentative D call TRBD1 (5 bases). The CDR3 contains 14 residues. Per germline, CDR1 LNHDA and CDR2 SQIVND (reference sequence). V was clipped by 3 bases and J by 7 bases, with 12 bases between them.

The V call is TRBV7-2, the J call TRBJ1-6, with D perhaps TRBD1 (6 bases). From germline, CDR1 is SGHTA and CDR2 FQGNSA. Trimming stripped 6 bases from V and 7 bases from J, with 19 bases between. The length of the CDR3 is 16 residues. Here the CDR3 reads CASRQLTGTPNSPLHF. The CDR3 DNA reads as TGTGCCAGCAGACAACTGACAGGCACCCCAAATTCACCCCTCCACTTT.

V usage is TRBV6-1 and J usage is TRBJ2-5; 9 bases agree with TRBD1. The J call may be mistaken, given a closer DNA end match to TRBJ2-7. In germline, CDR1 is MNHNS, CDR2 SASEGT. The CDR3 totals 14 residues. CDR3 protein: CASRRQGDTYEQYF. The CDR3 DNA reads as TGTGCCAGCAGAAGACAGGGGGACACCTACGAGCAGTACTTC.

The chain is built from TRBV19 and TRBJ1-1; 8 bases agree with TRBD1. CDR1 and CDR2 from the germline V gene are LNHDA and SQIVND (reference sequence). The V and J ends lost 6 bases and 6 bases, in that order; junction bases with no gene match: 15. The CDR3 spans 16 residues. CDR3 nucleotide sequence: TGTGCCAGTAGCCAGAGACAGGGGACTTTGGGGGCTGAAGCTTTCTTT. It encodes CASSQRQGTLGAEAFF.

This rearrangement joins TRBV7-8 to TRBJ1-2, with D tentatively TRBD1 (6 bases). Germline V gives CDR1 SGHVS, CDR2 FQNEAQ. V dropped 5 bases and J dropped 4 bases, with 17 bases sitting between them. The CDR3 is made up of 15 amino acids. The CDR3 DNA is TGTGCCAGCAGCCCTCGTATGGGGGCGGGCTATGGCTACACCTTC. It specifies CASSPRMGAGYGYTF.

The chain uses TRBV5-1 and TRBJ2-5; D is perhaps TRBD1 (5 bases). The V gene lost 4 bases and the J gene lost 5 bases, with 15 bases spanning the gap. CDR1 is SGHRS, CDR2 YFSETQ, per germline. CDR3 length equals 14 residues. CDR3 sequence (DNA): TGCGCCAGCAGCATATCCCAGGGTGGGGAGACCCAGTACTTC. Amino acids: CASSISQGGETQYF. The complete variable domain, with remaining parts taken from reference TRBV5-1 and TRBJ2-5, reads KAGVTQTPRYLIKTRGQQVTLSCSPISGHRSVSWYQQTPGQGLQFLFEYFSETQRNKGNFPGRFSGRQFSNSRSEMNVSTLELGDSALYLCASSISQGGETQYFGPGTRLLVL.

The chain has TRBV11-1 and TRBJ2-1; TRBD2 matches 8 bases. Germline loops: CDR1 SGHAT, CDR2 FQDESV (reference sequence). Trimming cost V 4 bases and J 2 bases; bases outside gene matches: 1. The CDR3 runs 14 residues. The CDR3 nucleotides read TGTGCCAGCAGCTCGGGACTAGCCTACAATGAGCAGTTCTTC. It is translated as CASSSGLAYNEQFF.

The rearrangement links TRBV6-5 to TRBJ2-7; D may be TRBD1 (6 bases). The CDR3 runs 13 residues. CDR1 is MNHEY, CDR2 SVGAGI, per germline. V shed 3 bases and J shed 4 bases, with 10 bases lying between them. In DNA, the CDR3 is TGTGCCAGCAGTTATATTAGGGGGTACGAGCAGTACTTC. It encodes CASSYIRGYEQYF.

This chain connects TRBV27 to TRBJ2-7, with TRBD1 identical over 9 bases. The CDR3 sequence is 16 residues long. Trimming took 4 bases from V and 0 from J; bases not matched to a gene: 7. Germline CDR1 is MNHEY and CDR2 is SMNVEV (reference sequence). The CDR3 region is CASSSYRGRPSYEQYF. The CDR3 DNA reads TGTGCCAGCAGTTCCTACAGGGGGCGGCCCTCCTACGAGCAGTACTTC.

The chain carries TRBV5-6 and TRBJ2-7, with a possible D match to TRBD1 (5 bases). Germline lookup yields CDR1 SGHDT and CDR2 YYEEEE. The CDR3 has 15 residues. Trimming cost V 0 bases and J 7 bases, with 17 bases left between them. DNA of the CDR3: TGTGCCAGCAGCTTGGAGGGATCCCTTCCAGGGGAGCAGTACTTC. It specifies CASSLEGSLPGEQYF.

The chain carries TRBV2 and TRBJ2-7; TRBD2 matches 7 bases. Germline V gives CDR1 SNHLY, CDR2 FYNNEI. This CDR3 region has 14 residues. V lost 2 bases, J lost 1 base, and 2 bases stayed unmatched. The CDR3 region has the DNA TGTGCCAGCAGTGAACCGCGGGGGTCCTACGAGCAGTACGTC. Its translation is CASSEPRGSYEQYV.

This clone was counted a few times. V gene TRBV30 combines with J gene TRBJ1-2; the D gene is possibly TRBD1 (6 bases). V shed 1 base and J shed 4 bases, with 10 bases lying between them. CDR3 length: 13 residues. CDR1 and CDR2 from the germline V gene are GTSNPN and SVGIG (reference sequence). CDR3 in DNA: TGTGCCTGGAGTGCAGGACAGTTCTATGGCTACACCTTC. Translated, it gives CAWSAGQFYGYTF.

This clone occurred a few times. The chain carries TRBV13 and TRBJ2-3; the match to TRBD2 covers 8 bases. Germline V gives CDR1 PRHDT, CDR2 FYEKMQ (reference sequence). Germline trimming cut 1 base from V and 1 base from J; bases unmatched to any gene: 1. This CDR3 spans 15 amino acids. The CDR3 here is CASSLDGGGTDTQYF. For the CDR3, the DNA is TGTGCCAGCAGCTTAGACGGGGGGGGCACAGATACGCAGTATTTT.

The rearrangement uses TRBV30 and TRBJ2-6; maybe TRBD2 (6 bases). The CDR3 runs to 17 residues. V gave up 0 bases and J gave up 0 bases, with 12 bases separating them. Germline V gene data show CDR1 as GTSNPN and CDR2 as SVGIG (reference sequence). CDR3 in DNA: TGTGCCTGGAGTGTCACGGGACTCATCTCTGGGGCCAACGTCCTGACTTTC. Encoded protein: CAWSVTGLISGANVLTF.